Sequencing of this T cell receptor beta chain was carried out in a study of T cells in Graves' hyperthyroidism and ophthalmopathy. General study findings and limits: A model of 13 V-J pairs discriminated ophthalmopathy from stable hyperthyroidism. Most clonotypes expanded in the thyroid (above 0.001) were also present in blood. The model anticipated ophthalmopathy a median around six months pre-onset.

Out of approximately 10 ml of fresh peripheral blood came the PBMCs. V lost 5 bases, J lost 5 bases, and 8 bases stayed unmatched. CDR1 is LNHDA and CDR2 is SQIVND in the germline V gene (reference sequence). The CDR3 is 15 residues long. Amplified regions were TCR beta CDR3 sequences from RNA transcripts. With the HTBI primer set, the TCR CDR3 went through a first round of RT-PCR. TCRdb used MiXCR to reprocess the multiplex PCR reads, holding one entry per CDR3 protein. The repertoire holds 40,000 to 60,000 distinct CDR3 sequences, with under 50% as singletons. This clonotype has more than one count but fewer than ten. The antigen is unknown.

This TCR derives from a woman aged 50 to 60 with Graves' ophthalmopathy. The chain has TRBV19 and TRBJ2-3; 9 bases are a match to TRBD2. Sequencing input: blood. CDR3 protein: CASSVGLAGGDTQYF. The CDR3, as DNA: TGTGCCAGTAGTGTGGGACTAGCCGGGGGAGATACGCAGTATTTT.